This note documents a single TCR beta chain sequence. Measured with immunoSEQ multiplex PCR; TCRdb has only the in-frame clones, and not every one. This table has 150,000 to 200,000 clones, about four fifths appearing once. The data belong to a study of blood T cell repertoires in COVID-19. CDR3 size: 17 residues. The V gene's germline CDR1 is MNHNS and CDR2 SASEGT. V lost 4 bases and J lost 1; bases outside the gene matches: 6. The V and J genes are TRBV6-1 and TRBJ2-6; 8 bases line up with TRBD1. Sequenced input: peripheral blood. The clonotype comes from a woman between 55 and 75 years old with COVID-19, enrolled during active disease. The CDR3 is CASSVGQGPSGANVLTF. The CDR3 DNA is TGTGCCAGCAGTGTCGGACAGGGTCCATCTGGGGCCAACGTCCTGACTTTC.